This TCR beta chain was recorded in a study of technical replicates of blood from a handful of donors. The junction had 10 bases not matched to a gene; V was cut back by 4 bases and J by 6 bases. The CDR3 runs to 14 residues. CDR1 and CDR2 (germline): GTSNPN, SVGIG (reference sequence). Profiling relied on immunoSEQ multiplex PCR, and the TCRdb table lists in-frame clones only, not all of them. The table has approximately 81,000 clones, 70% to 90% seen once. This chain connects TRBV30 to TRBJ2-3; 7 nucleotides align to TRBD1. This receptor was identified in a human donor in good health. Some clones in this sample may be carry-over from other donors' samples. The sample comprised PBMCs. CDR3 amino acids: CAWTPTGYADTQYF. CDR3 DNA: TGTGCCTGGACCCCGACAGGGTACGCTGATACGCAGTATTTT.